The 25 T cell receptor beta chains in this list originate from one sample, sequenced in a study of blood T cells in healthy people across ages. Together with a sample-barcoded 5' primer, a J-beta primer mix was included in a second PCR lasting roughly 6 to 12 cycles. Using its own MiXCR run on the 5' RACE reads, TCRdb lists one record per CDR3 protein. The profile shows some 670,000 distinct CDR3 sequences, over 40% of them singletons. The sequenced material came from blood. These receptors all stem from an elderly woman in good health.

This clonotype was recorded many times. The chain carries TRBV12-3 or TRBV12-4 and TRBJ2-7; unclear D gene. With 5 bases removed from V and 10 bases from J, the gap between germline ends came to 12 bases. The CDR3 has 11 amino acids. The CDR3: CASSQQYTQYF. CDR3 DNA: TGTGCCAGCAGTCAACAGTATACCCAGTACTTC.

This clonotype has just a few counts. A clone one base away is much larger, so this may be a read error. The CDR3 DNA is TGTGCCAGCAGTGACTCACAGGGGGGGAATGAGCAGTTCTTC. It codes for CASSDSQGGNEQFF. The chain joins TRBV6-5 to TRBJ2-1; perhaps TRBD1 as D (8 bases). The CDR3 runs to 14 residues. CDR1 MNHEY and CDR2 SVGAGI come from the germline V gene.

As regards this clonotype: It may be a read error: a sequence one base away is much more abundant. This chain joins TRBV10-3 and TRBJ2-3; 11 positions match TRBD1. The CDR3 contains 14 residues. The J segment lost 10 bases and the V segment lost 3 bases, leaving 6 bases of the junction unmatched. In germline, CDR1 is ENHRY, CDR2 SYGVKD. In nucleotides, the CDR3 is TGTGCCATCAGTGAAGGGACAGGGGGGGATGCGCAGTATTTT. Translation gives CAISEGTGGDAQYF.

The chain carries TRBV10-3 and TRBJ2-5; 11 nucleotides match TRBD2. This CDR3 has 18 residues. V lost 0 bases, J lost 11 bases, and 17 bases stayed unmatched. Germline loops: CDR1 ENHRY, CDR2 SYGVKD. The CDR3 reads CAISESVAGGPKMDEQYF. The CDR3 region has the DNA TGTGCCATCAGTGAGTCGGTAGCGGGGGGGCCTAAGATGGATGAGCAGTACTTC.

A note on this clonotype: A read error is possible here, since a much larger clone lies one base away. V gene TRBV5-1 combines with J gene TRBJ2-5; D perhaps matches TRBD2 (8 bases). Trimming stripped 3 bases from V and 3 bases from J, with 15 bases between. This CDR3 region has 15 residues. CDR1 and CDR2 from the germline V gene are SGHRS and YFSETQ. This CDR3 is CASSSGQREKETQYF. The DNA for the CDR3 is TGCGCCAGCAGCTCGGGACAGCGGGAGAAAGAGACCCAGTACTTC. Complete variable domain (other parts from reference TRBV5-1 and TRBJ2-5): KAGVTQTPRYLIKTRGQQVTLSCSPISGHRSVSWYQQTPGQGLQFLFEYFSETQRNKGNFPGRFSGRQFSNSRSEMNVSTLELGDSALYLCASSSGQREKETQYFGPGTRLLVL.

This clonotype showed up just a few times. The chain employs TRBV20-1 and TRBJ1-1; D is ambiguous. This CDR3 spans 14 amino acids. V was pared by 0 bases and J by 3 bases, with 11 bases between. Germline CDR1 and CDR2: DFQATT and SNEGSKA (reference sequence). The CDR3 region is CSARDRTVDTEAFF. DNA for the CDR3: TGCAGTGCTAGAGATCGGACGGTGGACACTGAAGCTTTCTTT.

The chain joins TRBV29-1 to TRBJ2-4; a weak D match, TRBD1 (5 bases). Per germline, CDR1 SQVTM and CDR2 ANQGSEA. The CDR3 runs to 17 residues. Trimming pared 3 bases from V and 3 bases from J, leaving 21 bases between. CDR3 sequence (DNA): TGCAGCGTTGAGGAAGGGGCCCCAAGGTCGGGCAAAAACATTCAGTACTTC. This translates into CSVEEGAPRSGKNIQYF.

This clonotype was observed at least ten times. The CDR3 loop is CASSSQREGTQYF. The CDR3 region has the DNA TGTGCCAGCAGCTCGCAGCGGGAGGGCACGCAGTATTTT. The chain uses TRBV7-7 and TRBJ2-3; 10 bases agree with TRBD2. The V and J ends lost 4 bases and 9 bases, in that order; junction bases with no gene match: 4. The CDR3 length is 13 residues. Germline CDR1 reads SSHAT; CDR2 reads FNYEAQ (reference sequence).

This clonotype has at least ten counts. V and J are TRBV6-6 and TRBJ2-6; maybe TRBD1 (5 bases). The V end was cut by 6 bases, the J end by 1 base, with 10 bases between. CDR3 size: 15 residues. In germline, CDR1 is MNHNY, CDR2 SVGAGI (reference sequence). CDR3 amino acids: CASSPGHSGANVLTF. CDR3 nucleotides: TGTGCCAGCAGCCCAGGGCATTCTGGGGCCAACGTCCTGACTTTC.

In this sample, this clonotype turned up many times. V gene TRBV5-1 combines with J gene TRBJ1-5; 10 bases align to TRBD1. The ends lost 3 bases at V and 4 bases at J; junction bases unmatched: 7. The germline V gene has CDR1 SGHRS and CDR2 YFSETQ. The CDR3 has 16 amino acids. The DNA of the CDR3 is TGCGCCAGCAGCTCCACCCCGGGACAGGGGAATCAGCCCCAGCATTTT. Translated: CASSSTPGQGNQPQHF. The full variable domain, its missing parts supplied by reference TRBV5-1 and TRBJ1-5, is KAGVTQTPRYLIKTRGQQVTLSCSPISGHRSVSWYQQTPGQGLQFLFEYFSETQRNKGNFPGRFSGRQFSNSRSEMNVSTLELGDSALYLCASSSTPGQGNQPQHFGDGTRLSIL.

As regards this clonotype: A read error may be the cause here, since a much bigger clone is one base away. The chain carries TRBV20-1 and TRBJ2-1; TRBD2 aligns across 8 bases. Germline V lookup: CDR1 DFQATT, CDR2 SNEGSKA (reference sequence). The CDR3 extends over 15 amino acids. CDR3: CSAREPAGVGNERFF. The CDR3, as DNA: TGCAGTGCTAGAGAACCAGCGGGAGTAGGCAATGAGCGGTTCTTC.

This clonotype was seen many times. V usage is TRBV5-1 and J usage is TRBJ1-2, with TRBD1 matching 9 bases. Germline CDR1 is SGHRS and CDR2 is YFSETQ. V lost 4 bases, J lost 3 bases, and 7 bases stayed unmatched. This CDR3 comprises 15 residues. The CDR3 is CASSPGQGLYYGYTF. DNA of the CDR3: TGCGCCAGCAGCCCCGGACAGGGGCTTTACTATGGCTACACCTTC.

This clonotype came up a few times. The chain employs TRBV20-1 and TRBJ2-3; 12 bases line up with TRBD2. CDR1 and CDR2 from the germline V gene are DFQATT and SNEGSKA (reference sequence). V gave up 2 bases and J gave up 4 bases; unmatched junction bases: 7. The CDR3 runs to 16 residues. The CDR3 here is CSARSSSGGAPDTQYF. CDR3 DNA sequence: TGCAGTGCTAGATCCTCTAGCGGGGGGGCCCCAGATACGCAGTATTTT.

The chain couples TRBV4-3 to TRBJ2-7, with 10 bases matching TRBD1. The CDR3 length is 15 residues. CDR1 is LGHNA, CDR2 YSLEER, per germline. The ends lost 1 base at V and 3 bases at J; junction bases unmatched: 3. Here the CDR3 reads CASSQGGQGLYEQYF. As DNA, the CDR3 is TGCGCCAGCAGCCAAGGGGGACAGGGGCTCTACGAGCAGTACTTC.

Regarding this clonotype: A read error may produce the germline difference seen at one junction end. The genes are TRBV24-1 and TRBJ1-2; 9 positions match TRBD1. The CDR3 covers 16 residues. The germline V gene encodes CDR1 KGHDR and CDR2 SFDVKD. CDR3 DNA sequence: TGTGTCACCAGTGATCCTACAGGGGGCCCACCCTATGGCTACACCTTC. Translation: CVTSDPTGGPPYGYTF.

The rearrangement uses TRBV7-2 and TRBJ2-3; no definite D call. From germline, CDR1 is SGHTA and CDR2 FQGNSA. With 5 bases removed from V and 6 bases from J, the gap between germline ends came to 12 bases. The CDR3 contains 13 residues. In DNA, the CDR3 is TGTGCCAGCAGCGCACTAATGGGGGATACGCAGTATTTT. Translation gives CASSALMGDTQYF.

This clonotype occurred a few times. The chain couples TRBV5-1 to TRBJ1-6; 10 bases are shared with TRBD1. The germline V gene has CDR1 SGHRS and CDR2 YFSETQ. After removal of 1 base from V and 7 bases from J, the junction contained 11 bases not matched to a gene. This CDR3 is built from 18 residues. DNA of the CDR3: TGCGCCAGCAGCTTGACCGACAGGGGGCGGGCGAAAAATTCACCCCTCCACTTT. Translation gives CASSLTDRGRAKNSPLHF.

The chain couples TRBV12-3 or TRBV12-4 to TRBJ2-5; D is perhaps TRBD2 (6 bases). Trimming took off 5 bases at V and 5 bases at J, with 15 bases between the two ends. This CDR3 contains 14 residues. CDR3 region: CASSLGGPAETQYF. The CDR3 nucleotides read TGTGCCAGCAGTCTCGGGGGTCCGGCCGAGACCCAGTACTTC.

The V call is TRBV29-1, the J call TRBJ2-1; 10 nucleotides match TRBD2. The CDR3 totals 17 residues. The trim removed 1 base at V and 4 bases at J, leaving 10 bases unmatched. From germline, CDR1 is SQVTM and CDR2 ANQGSEA. The CDR3 loop is CSVEGVSGRTSYNEQFF. For the CDR3, the DNA is TGCAGCGTTGAAGGAGTTAGCGGGAGGACCTCTTACAATGAGCAGTTCTTC.

The chain has TRBV6-2 or TRBV6-3 and TRBJ2-5; 9 bases line up with TRBD1. This CDR3 has 17 residues. The germline gives CDR1 MNHEY, CDR2 SVGEGT. J lost 5 bases, V lost 4 bases, and 14 bases had no gene match. The CDR3 sequence: CASSSRHRDRVRETQYF. In DNA, the CDR3 is TGTGCCAGCAGTTCCCGACACCGGGACAGGGTGCGGGAGACCCAGTACTTC.

This clonotype was counted only a few times. The chain carries TRBV4-1 and TRBJ1-3; 8 bases agree with TRBD1. The germline gives CDR1 MGHRA, CDR2 YSYEKL. V lost 5 bases to trimming and J lost 8 bases; unmatched junction nucleotides: 8. The CDR3 contains 14 residues. CDR3 loop: CASSSSTGADTIYF. The CDR3 DNA follows: TGCGCCAGCAGCTCCTCGACAGGGGCAGACACCATATATTTT.

The rearrangement uses TRBV7-2 and TRBJ1-2; D uncertain. CDR3 length equals 12 residues. Between the trimmed V and J ends, which lost 7 bases and 9 bases, there was a span of 15 bases. In germline, CDR1 is SGHTA, CDR2 FQGNSA. CDR3 DNA sequence: TGTGCCAGCACGGGCATAAGGGCGAGCTACACCTTC. This translates into CASTGIRASYTF.

As regards this clonotype: One base away lies a much larger clone, so this may be a sequencing read error. The chain combines TRBV4-2 with TRBJ1-4; the D is unclear. The length of the CDR3 is 15 residues. Germline V gene data show CDR1 as LGHNA and CDR2 as YNFKEQ. The CDR3 reads CAGSPLGIFGEKLFF. The CDR3 nucleotides are TGTGCCGGCAGCCCCCTAGGGATTTTCGGTGAAAAACTGTTTTTT.

This clonotype was seen a few times. The V and J genes are TRBV5-1 and TRBJ2-1; TRBD1 agrees at 10 bases. CDR1 is SGHRS, CDR2 YFSETQ, per germline. The CDR3 totals 16 residues. Trimming took 3 bases from V and 3 from J; bases not matched to a gene: 6. CDR3 residues: CASSSSGTGDYNEQFF. Written as DNA, the CDR3 is TGCGCCAGCAGCTCTTCCGGGACAGGGGACTACAATGAGCAGTTCTTC.

This clonotype has a count of ten or more. The chain joins TRBV2 to TRBJ2-5, with 8 bases matching TRBD1. CDR3 length: 13 residues. The germline V gene encodes CDR1 SNHLY and CDR2 FYNNEI. V dropped 8 bases and J dropped 4; count of bases not matched to a gene: 6. CDR3 nucleotide sequence: TGTGCCAGCTCGGGACAGGTGGGAGAGACCCAGTACTTC. Amino acids: CASSGQVGETQYF.